What follows are 18 T cell receptor beta chains derived from one specimen sequenced in a study of blood T cell repertoires in COVID-19 (dated by TCRdb to 2020 to 2022). Library creation used the immunoSEQ multiplex PCR assay. TCRdb holds this immuneACCESS table with in-frame rearrangements only. Some clones are missing; in checked studies, unresolved V genes explain under half, and the rest has no known cause. This sample is represented by fewer than 400,000 clones; 70% to 90% of them were singletons. The top ten clones comprise roughly 4% of the sample. The sample was PBMCs or T cells enriched from blood (not recorded which). The receptors shown here come from a man aged 25 to 40 who had recovered from COVID-19.

The chain employs TRBV19 and TRBJ2-1, with TRBD2 matching 7 bases. CDR3 length equals 13 residues. V dropped 4 bases and J dropped 14; count of bases not matched to a gene: 11. From germline, CDR1 is LNHDA and CDR2 SQIVND (reference sequence). For the CDR3, the DNA is TGTGCCAGTAGTACGGGACTCCGACGGGAGGAGTTCTTC. Translating it yields CASSTGLRREEFF.

J is TRBJ1-4 and V is TRBV6-5, with D maybe TRBD1 (6 bases). This CDR3 region has 14 residues. Germline values: CDR1 MNHEY, CDR2 SVGAGI. Here the CDR3 DNA reads TGTAGCTGCCGGGACACCTCCGAACCCGAAAAACTGTTTTTT. Amino acid sequence: CSCRDTSEPEKLFF.

This clone was picked up a small number of times. V is TRBV6-2 or TRBV6-3 and J is TRBJ2-2, with TRBD2 matching 8 bases. Germline V lookup: CDR1 MNHEY, CDR2 SVGEGT. Trimming removed 5 bases from V and 6 bases from J; junction bases left unmatched: 8. The CDR3 length is 15 residues. CDR3 coding DNA: TGTGCCAGCAGTCCGGGACTAGAAGGGGCCGGGGAGCTGTTTTTT. This gives the protein CASSPGLEGAGELFF.

This sequence joins TRBV6-5 and TRBJ2-7; possible D gene TRBD1, 6 bases. Germline V lookup: CDR1 MNHEY, CDR2 SVGAGI. V was cut by 2 bases and J by 3 bases, with 11 bases left in between. The CDR3 contains 14 residues. CDR3 nucleotides: TGTGCCAGCAGTTACGCACCGGGACACTACGAGCAGTACTTC. Protein: CASSYAPGHYEQYF.

V usage is TRBV4-1 and J usage is TRBJ1-5; a possible D gene is TRBD1 (5 bases). Per the germline V gene, CDR1 is MGHRA and CDR2 is YSYEKL. The V end lost 1 base, the J end lost 6 bases, and 10 bases lay between the germline ends. The CDR3 extends over 14 amino acids. The CDR3 is CASSQGWGSQPQHF. CDR3 nucleotide sequence: TGCGCCAGCAGCCAAGGTTGGGGCAGTCAGCCCCAGCATTTT.

There are a few counts of this clone. The chain couples TRBV18 to TRBJ1-2; weak D call: TRBD1 (5 bases). CDR1 and CDR2 (germline): KGHSH, LQKENI. CDR3 length: 14 residues. Between the trimmed V and J ends, which lost 5 bases and 0 bases, there was a span of 10 bases. The CDR3 reads CASSMDTANYGYTF. The CDR3 DNA sequence: TGTGCCAGCTCAATGGACACAGCTAACTATGGCTACACCTTC.

The V gene is TRBV6-5, the J gene TRBJ2-2; the D is unclear. The CDR3 covers 16 residues. In germline, CDR1 is MNHEY, CDR2 SVGAGI. V was pared by 0 bases and J by 6 bases, with 14 bases between. The CDR3 region has the DNA TGTGCCAGCAGTTACTCCGAGCGAACCGTACCCGGGGAGCTGTTTTTT. Its protein is CASSYSERTVPGELFF.

The count of this clone is one. This chain uses TRBV28 with TRBJ1-4; D gene unclear. Germline V gives CDR1 MDHEN, CDR2 SYDVKM. The ends were cut back, 2 bases at V and 7 bases at J, with 11 bases in the middle. The CDR3 is made up of 14 amino acids. CDR3: CASSLPRFGEKLFF. Here the CDR3 DNA reads TGTGCCAGCAGTTTACCTAGGTTTGGTGAAAAACTGTTTTTT. The variable domain in full, completed from reference TRBV28 and TRBJ1-4, reads DVKVTQSSRYLVKRTGEKVFLECVQDMDHENMFWYRQDPGLGLRLIYFSYDVKMKEKGDIPEGYSVSREKKERFSLILESASTNQTSMYLCASSLPRFGEKLFFGSGTQLSVL.

J is TRBJ2-2 and V is TRBV28, with 9 bases lining up with TRBD1. Germline CDR1 and CDR2: MDHEN and SYDVKM. This CDR3 contains 15 residues. Trimming cost V 6 bases and J 7 bases; bases outside gene matches: 9. The CDR3 DNA is TGTGCCAGCAGAGGGGACAGGGTGTCGATCGGGGAGCTGTTTTTT. Translating gives CASRGDRVSIGELFF.

V gene TRBV7-6 combines with J gene TRBJ2-7, with TRBD2 identical over 8 bases. J lost 0 bases, V lost 5 bases, and 3 bases had no gene match. Germline-derived CDR1 and CDR2 are SGHVS and FNYEAQ. The CDR3 length is 14 residues. CDR3 region: CASSPLAGSYEQYF. The CDR3 DNA reads TGTGCCAGCAGCCCTCTAGCGGGCTCCTACGAGCAGTACTTC.

The chain uses TRBV3-1 (or the pseudogene TRBV3-2) and TRBJ2-7; 8 nucleotides align to TRBD2. V lost 6 bases, J lost 0 bases, and 4 bases stayed unmatched. CDR3 length equals 14 residues. Germline CDR1 reads LGHDT; CDR2 reads YNNKEL (reference sequence). DNA for the CDR3: TGTGCCAGCAGTCCTAGCGGGCCCTCCTACGAGCAGTACTTC. Its protein product is CASSPSGPSYEQYF.

The J gene is TRBJ2-7, the V gene TRBV4-2; D is possibly TRBD2 (5 bases). Trimming took off 11 bases at V and 0 bases at J, with 8 bases between the two ends. Germline assignment: CDR1 LGHNA and CDR2 YNFKEQ. The CDR3 spans 11 residues. The CDR3 spells CAAEASYEQYF. CDR3 nucleotides: TGTGCCGCGGAGGCCTCCTACGAGCAGTACTTC.

This sequence joins TRBV9 and TRBJ2-3; D is undetermined. Germline V gene data show CDR1 as SGDLS and CDR2 as YYNGEE. The V end was cut by 0 bases, the J end by 5 bases, with 4 bases between. This CDR3 has 12 amino acids. The CDR3 DNA is TGTGCCAGCAGCGTAGTAGAAGATACGCAGTATTTT. Translation: CASSVVEDTQYF.

The chain recombines TRBV5-4 with TRBJ2-2; 7 nucleotides match TRBD2. CDR3 length equals 17 residues. Germline V CDR1 and CDR2: SGHNT, YYREEE (reference sequence). Trimming at V came to 0 bases and at J to 1 base, leaving 6 bases not matched to a gene. In DNA form, the CDR3 reads TGTGCCAGCAGCTTGGCTTGGGGGGGGTTGAACACCGGGGAGCTGTTTTTT. Amino acids: CASSLAWGGLNTGELFF. Full variable domain (outside the CDR3, taken from reference TRBV5-4 and TRBJ2-2): ETGVTQSPTHLIKTRGQQVTLRCSSQSGHNTVSWYQQALGQGPQFIFQYYREEENGRGNFPPRFSGLQFPNYSSELNVNALELDDSALYLCASSLAWGGLNTGELFFGEGSRLTVL.

The chain uses TRBV15 and TRBJ1-6; a possible D gene is TRBD1 (5 bases). With 0 bases removed from V and 6 bases from J, the gap between germline ends came to 12 bases. This CDR3 has 16 amino acids. The germline CDR1 and CDR2 sequences are LNHNV and YYDKDF (reference sequence). CDR3 residues: CATSRDRGSSNSPLHF. CDR3 in DNA: TGTGCCACCAGCAGAGATCGGGGGAGCTCTAATTCACCCCTCCACTTT. The whole variable domain, remainder taken from reference TRBV15 and TRBJ1-6, is DAMVIQNPRYQVTQFGKPVTLSCSQTLNHNVMYWYQQKSSQAPKLLFHYYDKDFNNEADTPDNFQSRRPNTSFCFLDIRSPGLGDTAMYLCATSRDRGSSNSPLHFGNGTRLTVT.

V usage is TRBV11-3 and J usage is TRBJ2-5, with D tentatively TRBD2 (5 bases). V was trimmed by 5 bases and J by 1 base, leaving 14 bases between them. This CDR3 is 15 amino acids long. Germline-derived CDR1 and CDR2 are SGHNT and YENEEA. In DNA, the CDR3 is TGTGCCAGCAGCGAGGACTTAGGCCCCCAAGAGACCCAGTACTTC. The encoded protein is CASSEDLGPQETQYF.

The chain carries TRBV12-5 and TRBJ1-1; 10 nucleotides line up with TRBD1. With 1 base clipped from V and 1 base from J, the junction kept 15 bases outside the gene matches. The CDR3 covers 20 residues. The germline V gene encodes CDR1 LGHNT and CDR2 FRNRAP. The CDR3 spells CASGLGGLKKDRGKNTEAFF. Written as DNA, the CDR3 is TGTGCTAGTGGTTTGGGCGGCTTGAAGAAGGACAGGGGGAAGAACACTGAAGCTTTCTTT.

Here the CDR3 DNA reads TGTGCCAGCAGTTTATATTCGGGACAGGGATCTCAGCCCCAGCATTTT. Translation: CASSLYSGQGSQPQHF. The rearrangement links TRBV28 to TRBJ1-5, with 9 bases fitting TRBD1. With 1 base clipped from V and 6 bases from J, the junction kept 7 bases outside the gene matches. There are 16 residues in the CDR3. Germline V gene lookup returns CDR1 MDHEN and CDR2 SYDVKM.